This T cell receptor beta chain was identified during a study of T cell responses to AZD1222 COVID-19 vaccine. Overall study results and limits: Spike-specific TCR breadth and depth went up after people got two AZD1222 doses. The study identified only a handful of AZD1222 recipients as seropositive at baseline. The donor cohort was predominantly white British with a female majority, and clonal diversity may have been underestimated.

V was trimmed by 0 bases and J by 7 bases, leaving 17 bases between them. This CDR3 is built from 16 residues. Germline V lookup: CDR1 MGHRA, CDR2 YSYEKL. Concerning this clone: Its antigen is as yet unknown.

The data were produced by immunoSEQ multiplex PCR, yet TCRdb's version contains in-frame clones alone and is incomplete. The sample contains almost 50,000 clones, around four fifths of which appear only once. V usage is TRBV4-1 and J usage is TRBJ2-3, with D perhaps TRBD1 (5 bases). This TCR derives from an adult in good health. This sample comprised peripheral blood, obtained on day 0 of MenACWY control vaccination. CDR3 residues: CASSQDLQGLLNTQYF. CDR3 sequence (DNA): TGCGCCAGCAGCCAAGATCTTCAGGGTCTTTTAAATACGCAGTATTTT.